This T cell receptor beta chain is drawn from a study of blood T cells in healthy people across ages. As for the study in general: The template switching approach captured approximately one barcoded beta molecule for every two T cells. Findings and caveats of the study: Per million T cells, TCR beta diversity dropped about linearly as age rose.

Then a second PCR, running roughly 7 to 12 cycles, was carried out with a sample-barcoded 5' primer and a J-beta primer mix. MiXCR was run by TCRdb on the 5' RACE reads, yielding one entry per CDR3 protein. The sample lists some 1.5 million distinct CDR3 sequences, 28% occurring once. Per-sample PBMC isolation yielded at least 6.5 million cells. Ten or more counts support this clonotype. What it recognizes is unknown. This clonotype was sampled from a woman aged 25 to 39 in good health. Sequencing used blood.

CDR3 residues: CSARDGQTYNEQFF. CDR3 DNA: TGCAGTGCTAGAGACGGACAGACCTACAATGAGCAGTTCTTC. The gene calls are TRBV20-1 and TRBJ2-1; a possible D gene is TRBD1 (6 bases). Trimming shortened V by 0 bases and J by 2 bases, and 8 bases separated the two germline ends. CDR1 and CDR2 from the germline V gene are DFQATT and SNEGSKA (reference sequence). The CDR3 spans 14 residues.